The rows below give T cell receptor beta chains drawn from one sample of a study of human T cells and chemical hapten exposure. One entry per CDR3 protein, called by TCRdb with MiXCR from the RACE reads. The sample lists 180,000 or so distinct CDR3 sequences, roughly 15% occurring once. This material consisted of whole blood, taken in connection with sensitization to the hapten diphenylcyclopropenone (DPC). These receptors were collected from a young woman with alopecia areata. Some clones in this sample may be carry-over from other donors' samples. The CDR3 runs from the conserved cysteine through the conserved F or W. The D gene is left open where the match is weak. Some rows mark clone size as missing; the rest say once, few, many or name a class of expanded clone.

V gene,J gene,clone size,D gene,CDR3 protein,CDR3 DNA
TRBV12-3/TRBV12-4,TRBJ2-2,-,-,CASSFSGGELFF,TGTGCCAGCAGTTTTTCGGGCGGGGAGCTGTTTTTT
TRBV4-3,TRBJ1-2,-,-,CASSQDPGDGYTF,TGCGCCAGCAGCCAAGACCCAGGGGATGGCTACACCTTC
TRBV12-3/TRBV12-4,TRBJ2-2,-,-,CASSFGVNGELFF,TGTGCCAGCAGTTTCGGGGTTAACGGGGAGCTGTTTTTT
TRBV7-2,TRBJ2-3,-,TRBD2,CASSQAALAGTDTQYF,TGTGCCAGCAGCCAGGCGGCCCTAGCGGGCACAGATACGCAGTATTTT
TRBV2,TRBJ2-3,-,-,CASEGDFTLDTQYF,TGTGCCAGTGAGGGGGACTTCACTTTGGATACGCAGTATTTT
TRBV20-1,TRBJ1-2,-,-,CSVILAAGVGYTF,TGCAGTGTCATTTTGGCCGCGGGGGTTGGCTACACCTTC
TRBV12-3/TRBV12-4,TRBJ2-2,few,TRBD1,CASRQSTGGGGELFF,TGTGCCAGCAGGCAATCGACAGGGGGCGGCGGGGAGCTGTTTTTT
TRBV5-1,TRBJ2-2,few,-,CASSLGVSGRNTGELFF,TGCGCCAGCAGCTTGGGAGTTAGCGGTAGAAACACCGGGGAGCTGTTTTTT
TRBV7-2,TRBJ2-3,few,TRBD1,CASSARAGQGTDTQYF,TGTGCCAGCAGCGCTCGTGCGGGACAGGGAACAGATACGCAGTATTTT
TRBV20-1,TRBJ2-7,-,TRBD2,CSARGTSANEQYF,TGCAGTGCTAGAGGGACTAGCGCTAACGAGCAGTACTTC
TRBV6-1,TRBJ2-7,few,-,CASRWGVYEQYF,TGTGCCAGCAGGTGGGGAGTATACGAGCAGTACTTC
TRBV28,TRBJ1-3,few,TRBD1,CASTQGASGNTIYF,TGTGCCAGCACCCAGGGGGCTTCTGGAAACACCATATATTTT
TRBV28,TRBJ1-3,-,-,CATGTGGNTIYF,TGTGCCACAGGGACGGGTGGAAACACCATATATTTT
TRBV19,TRBJ2-1,few,TRBD2,CASSSSGVGLAVTYNEQFF,TGTGCCAGTAGCTCCTCAGGGGTGGGACTAGCGGTAACCTACAATGAGCAGTTCTTC
TRBV5-4,TRBJ2-7,few,TRBD1,CASSHRQGTPYEQYF,TGTGCCAGCAGCCATCGACAGGGGACTCCCTACGAGCAGTACTTC
TRBV12-5,TRBJ2-5,few,TRBD2,CASGRGDVETQYF,TGTGCTAGTGGTCGGGGGGACGTGGAGACCCAGTACTTC
TRBV28,TRBJ2-1,-,-,CASNPTGHSYNEQFF,TGTGCCAGCAACCCCACGGGGCACTCCTACAATGAGCAGTTCTTC
TRBV4-2,TRBJ1-3,few,-,CASSQAGSAGNTIYF,TGTGCCAGCAGCCAAGCAGGGAGCGCTGGAAACACCATATATTTT
TRBV20-1,TRBJ1-2,many,TRBD1,CSASQGAGYGYTF,TGCAGTGCTTCACAGGGGGCTGGGTATGGCTACACCTTC
TRBV4-2,TRBJ1-5,few,-,CASSQTSQSNQPQHF,TGTGCCAGCAGCCAAACGTCACAAAGCAATCAGCCCCAGCATTTT
TRBV5-4,TRBJ2-1,few,-,CASYPLGGEQFF,TGTGCCAGCTATCCCCTCGGTGGCGAGCAGTTCTTC
TRBV4-1,TRBJ1-2,-,-,CASSSSQGSLFGYGYTF,TGCGCCAGCAGCTCATCCCAGGGGTCTCTTTTTGGCTATGGCTACACCTTC
TRBV3-1,TRBJ2-7,few,-,CASSSMGGGYEQYF,TGTGCCAGCAGCAGTATGGGGGGCGGCTACGAGCAGTACTTC
TRBV19,TRBJ2-6,-,TRBD1,CASSTGTVLVGANVLTF,TGTGCCAGTAGTACCGGGACAGTACTGGTCGGGGCCAACGTCCTGACTTTC
TRBV20-1,TRBJ1-5,-,-,CSASFSTDSNQPQHF,TGCAGTGCTAGCTTTTCGACAGATAGCAATCAGCCCCAGCATTTT
TRBV7-9,TRBJ2-1,many,TRBD2,CASSLTSGGEQFF,TGTGCCAGCAGCTTAACTAGCGGGGGTGAGCAGTTCTTC
TRBV4-1,TRBJ1-1,-,-,CASSQSVRWGALSTEAFF,TGCGCCAGCAGCCAATCGGTTCGGTGGGGGGCGTTGAGCACTGAAGCTTTCTTT
TRBV2,TRBJ1-1,many,TRBD1,CASNLNTGTGNTEAFF,TGTGCCAGCAACCTAAATACGGGGACAGGGAACACTGAAGCTTTCTTT
TRBV29-1,TRBJ2-3,-,-,CSVARTDTQYF,TGCAGCGTTGCGAGGACAGATACGCAGTATTTT
TRBV20-1,TRBJ2-7,few,TRBD2,CSARDLAGVSYEQYF,TGCAGTGCTAGAGATTTAGCGGGAGTCTCCTACGAGCAGTACTTC
TRBV5-1,TRBJ2-3,few,-,CASSLASHPLARSTDTQYF,TGCGCCAGCAGCCTCGCCTCGCATCCTCTAGCCCGATCCACAGATACGCAGTATTTT
TRBV20-1,TRBJ1-2,many,-,CSASVTVSMAGYTF,TGCAGTGCTAGTGTAACAGTCTCTATGGCTGGCTACACCTTC
TRBV28,TRBJ1-1,-,-,CASSPPGAGNTEAFF,TGTGCCAGCAGTCCCCCGGGGGCTGGGAACACTGAAGCTTTCTTT
TRBV28,TRBJ2-3,-,-,CASPPPSVGGSDTQYF,TGTGCCAGCCCCCCCCCGAGCGTAGGAGGATCAGATACGCAGTATTTT
TRBV4-2,TRBJ2-5,-,-,CASSQVLGETQYF,TGTGCCAGCAGCCAAGTCCTGGGAGAGACCCAGTACTTC
TRBV29-1,TRBJ1-1,many,-,CSVLGGTEAFF,TGCAGCGTTTTGGGGGGTACTGAAGCTTTCTTT
TRBV20-1,TRBJ1-6,few,-,CSARTYGNSPLHF,TGCAGTGCTAGGACTTACGGGAATTCACCCCTCCACTTT
TRBV7-2,TRBJ1-5,many,-,CASSLGPSNQPQHF,TGTGCCAGCAGTTTAGGGCCTTCGAATCAGCCCCAGCATTTT
TRBV7-8,TRBJ2-5,few,TRBD1,CASSPGDRPETQYF,TGTGCCAGCAGCCCAGGGGACAGGCCGGAGACCCAGTACTTC
TRBV19,TRBJ2-1,-,TRBD1,CASSRGGPYEQFF,TGTGCCAGTAGTAGAGGGGGCCCATATGAGCAGTTCTTC
TRBV9,TRBJ2-1,few,-,CASSSRGVSSYNEQFF,TGTGCCAGCAGCTCCAGGGGTGTAAGCTCCTACAATGAGCAGTTCTTC
TRBV18,TRBJ2-3,-,-,CASSPSGSVSTDTQYF,TGTGCCAGCTCCCCAAGCGGATCGGTTAGCACAGATACGCAGTATTTT
TRBV20-1,TRBJ2-2,many,-,CSALSQGGTGELFF,TGCAGTGCGCTCAGCCAGGGGGGCACCGGGGAGCTGTTTTTT
TRBV7-8,TRBJ1-5,few,-,CASSLADERQPQHF,TGTGCCAGCAGCTTAGCGGATGAGCGACAGCCCCAGCATTTT
TRBV5-1,TRBJ1-2,-,-,CASSFGPGNSYGYTF,TGCGCCAGCAGCTTCGGACCTGGGAACTCCTATGGCTACACCTTC
TRBV28,TRBJ1-2,many,-,CASSPGYGYTF,TGTGCCAGCTCCCCGGGCTATGGCTACACCTTC
TRBV6-5,TRBJ2-7,-,-,CASSYARTAEQYF,TGTGCCAGCAGTTACGCCCGGACAGCCGAGCAGTACTTC
TRBV13,TRBJ2-6,-,TRBD2,CASSPNPGLAGRSGANVLTF,TGTGCCAGCAGCCCGAACCCCGGACTAGCGGGACGATCTGGGGCCAACGTCCTGACTTTC
TRBV19,TRBJ1-4,-,-,CASSRAVATNEKLFF,TGTGCCAGTAGTAGGGCGGTTGCAACTAATGAAAAACTGTTTTTT
TRBV7-9,TRBJ2-5,-,TRBD1,CASSHQGAQETQYF,TGTGCCAGCAGCCATCAGGGGGCCCAAGAGACCCAGTACTTC
TRBV5-5,TRBJ2-1,few,TRBD2,CASSLALAGGPREQFF,TGTGCCAGCAGCTTGGCCCTAGCGGGGGGGCCCCGGGAGCAGTTCTTC
TRBV28,TRBJ1-1,-,-,CASTDMNTEAFF,TGTGCCAGCACCGATATGAACACTGAAGCTTTCTTT
TRBV9,TRBJ2-5,few,TRBD2,CASSVGSRGVETQYF,TGTGCCAGCAGCGTAGGTTCGCGGGGGGTAGAGACCCAGTACTTC
TRBV28,TRBJ2-1,-,-,CASSLSTGFSYNEQFF,TGTGCCAGCAGTTTAAGTACGGGATTCTCCTACAATGAGCAGTTCTTC
TRBV24-1,TRBJ1-5,few,-,CATSDGGSVALPQHF,TGTGCCACCAGTGATGGAGGGTCAGTGGCTTTGCCCCAGCATTTT
TRBV18,TRBJ2-3,-,-,CASSPEDSTDTQYF,TGTGCCAGCTCACCCGAGGACAGCACAGATACGCAGTATTTT
TRBV9,TRBJ1-1,-,-,CASSVRTEMNTEAFF,TGTGCCAGCAGCGTTCGGACGGAGATGAACACTGAAGCTTTCTTT
TRBV28,TRBJ1-4,-,-,CASSLTYEKLFF,TGTGCCAGCAGTTTAACATATGAAAAACTGTTTTTT
TRBV7-8,TRBJ1-2,few,-,CASSLGAGYGYTF,TGTGCCAGCAGCTTAGGAGCAGGGTATGGCTACACCTTC
TRBV12-3/TRBV12-4,TRBJ2-1,-,TRBD1,CASSRGQGNDEQFF,TGTGCCAGCAGCCGCGGACAGGGCAATGATGAGCAGTTCTTC